Listed here is a single T cell receptor beta chain. This specimen belongs to a study of blood T cell repertoires in COVID-19. About the study: Acute and convalescent COVID-19 samples came from the United States, Italy and Spain.

The V segment lost 6 bases and the J segment 3 bases; nucleotides outside the gene matches: 2. The CDR3 spans 12 residues. Germline CDR1 SGHAT, CDR2 FQNNGV. In the study's own analysis: The authors estimated nucleated cell counts from reference gene primer amplification. Measured with immunoSEQ multiplex PCR; TCRdb has only the in-frame clones, and not every one. V, J and clone size are taken as reported in that table, and D and trimming were inferred from the DNA itself. The sample records 150,000 or so clones, over 70% being singletons. This chain uses TRBV11-2 with TRBJ2-7, with 7 bases aligning to TRBD1. The sequencing sample was made of peripheral blood. This TCR was sampled from a human donor in a cohort sampled during active COVID-19. The CDR3 DNA reads as TGTGCCAGCAGAGGGGGCATCTACGAGCAGTACTTC. As protein: CASRGGIYEQYF.